A selection of T cell receptor beta chains follows, all from one sample in a study of blood T cell repertoires in COVID-19. Sequencing was performed with immunoSEQ multiplex PCR; in TCRdb, only in-frame clones are kept and a portion is missing. The sample carries 130,000 or so clones, around 84% recorded once. Sequencing was done on a sample of PBMCs or T cells enriched from blood (not recorded which). Source of these receptors: a man between 35 and 55 years old with acute COVID-19. CDR3s include the opening cysteine and the closing phenylalanine or tryptophan. The order of the fields is CDR3 protein, CDR3 DNA, clone size, J gene, V gene, D gene. A D gene is named only where the DNA matches it firmly. Some rows mark clone size as missing; the rest say once, few, many or name a class of expanded clone.

CASSPGTSGRGEQYF | TGTGCCAGCAGTCCCGGGACTAGCGGGAGGGGTGAGCAGTACTTC | - | TRBJ2-7 | TRBV6-5 | TRBD2
CASRPGQGTEAFF | TGTGCCAGCAGACCGGGACAGGGAACTGAAGCTTTCTTT | once | TRBJ1-1 | TRBV28 | TRBD1
CASSPSAASGISDTQYF | TGTGCCAGCAGCCCATCGGCGGCTAGCGGGATATCAGATACGCAGTATTTT | - | TRBJ2-3 | TRBV3-1/TRBV3-2 | TRBD2
CASSHLILELTDTQYF | TGTGCCAGCAGCCACCTCATACTAGAGTTGACAGATACGCAGTATTTT | - | TRBJ2-3 | TRBV3-1/TRBV3-2 | -
CASSMQASGNTIYF | TGTGCCAGTAGTATGCAAGCCTCTGGAAACACCATATATTTT | - | TRBJ1-3 | TRBV19 | -
CASSLPTGQETQYF | TGTGCCAGCAGCTTGCCGACTGGACAAGAGACCCAGTACTTC | - | TRBJ2-5 | TRBV7-2 | -
CASSLAGKIEGETQYF | TGTGCCAGCAGTTTGGCGGGAAAAATAGAGGGTGAGACCCAGTACTTC | - | TRBJ2-5 | TRBV28 | -
CASSLASGSNEQFF | TGTGCCAGCAGTTTGGCTAGCGGGAGCAATGAGCAGTTCTTC | - | TRBJ2-1 | TRBV28 | TRBD2
CASSLQGAREQYF | TGCGCCAGCAGCTTGCAGGGGGCGCGGGAGCAGTACTTC | - | TRBJ2-7 | TRBV5-1 | TRBD1
CASTGESNEKLFF | TGTGCCAGCACGGGAGAGAGCAATGAAAAACTGTTTTTT | - | TRBJ1-4 | TRBV6-5 | -
CASSSMSGGAAAFF | TGTGCCAGCAGTTCCATGTCAGGGGGCGCAGCAGCTTTCTTT | few | TRBJ1-1 | TRBV6-5 | TRBD1
CASSRGQGARDGELFF | TGTGCCAGTAGTAGGGGACAGGGGGCGCGCGACGGGGAGCTGTTTTTT | few | TRBJ2-2 | TRBV19 | TRBD1
CASSHLTGTTQETQYF | TGTGCCAGCAGCCACTTAACCGGGACTACGCAAGAGACCCAGTACTTC | - | TRBJ2-5 | TRBV3-1/TRBV3-2 | TRBD2
CASAVGPTDTQYF | TGTGCCAGCGCGGTGGGGCCCACAGATACGCAGTATTTT | - | TRBJ2-3 | TRBV13 | -
CASSQGVGGESPLHF | TGTGCCAGCAGCCAAGGCGTAGGGGGCGAATCACCCCTCCACTTT | - | TRBJ1-6 | TRBV3-1/TRBV3-2 | TRBD1
CASSVETGSEAFF | TGTGCCAGCAGCGTAGAAACGGGATCAGAAGCTTTCTTT | - | TRBJ1-1 | TRBV9 | -
CASSQIRGQEKLFF | TGTGCCAGCAGCCAAATCAGGGGGCAGGAAAAACTGTTTTTT | - | TRBJ1-4 | TRBV14 | TRBD1
CASIGLAGGPYNEQFF | TGTGCCAGTATAGGACTAGCGGGGGGCCCTTACAATGAGCAGTTCTTC | - | TRBJ2-1 | TRBV19 | TRBD2
CAWSLGTGGRETQYF | TGTGCCTGGAGTCTCGGCACAGGGGGCAGGGAGACCCAGTACTTC | - | TRBJ2-5 | TRBV30 | TRBD1
CATRTGGFGETQYF | TGTGCCACCCGGACAGGGGGTTTTGGGGAGACCCAGTACTTC | - | TRBJ2-5 | TRBV19 | TRBD1
CASSVSTGGLSYEQYF | TGTGCCAGCAGCGTTTCCACAGGGGGTCTCTCCTACGAGCAGTACTTC | - | TRBJ2-7 | TRBV9 | TRBD1
CASSFGTVQYGYTF | TGTGCCAGCAGTTTCGGGACAGTGCAGTATGGCTACACCTTC | - | TRBJ1-2 | TRBV28 | TRBD1
CAWMGLTGQINYGYTF | TGTGCCTGGATGGGTTTAACGGGACAGATTAACTATGGCTACACCTTC | - | TRBJ1-2 | TRBV30 | TRBD1
CATRVGRTEAFF | TGTGCCACCCGTGTGGGGAGAACCGAAGCTTTCTTT | - | TRBJ1-1 | TRBV28 | -
CASSEAQMVTSGSYEQFF | TGTGCCAGCAGTGAAGCTCAAATGGTGACTAGCGGGAGTTATGAGCAGTTCTTC | - | TRBJ2-1 | TRBV2 | TRBD2
CASSFGSTDTQYF | TGTGCCAGCAGCTTCGGTAGCACAGATACGCAGTATTTT | few | TRBJ2-3 | TRBV5-4 | -
CASSQDGVGAGNTIYF | TGTGCCAGCAGCCAAGATGGAGTAGGGGCCGGTAACACCATATATTTT | - | TRBJ1-3 | TRBV3-1/TRBV3-2 | -
CASSQVPSSGNTIYF | TGTGCCAGCAGCCAAGTTCCTAGCTCTGGAAACACCATATATTTT | - | TRBJ1-3 | TRBV3-1/TRBV3-2 | -
CASSSFNAQPQHF | TGTGCCAGCAGTTCCTTTAACGCGCAGCCCCAGCATTTT | - | TRBJ1-5 | TRBV28 | -
CAITRGNEQYF | TGTGCCATCACTAGGGGAAACGAGCAGTACTTC | - | TRBJ2-7 | TRBV10-3 | -
CASSLGGLGSTDTQYF | TGTGCCAGCAGCTTGGGCGGGCTAGGCAGCACAGATACGCAGTATTTT | - | TRBJ2-3 | TRBV5-8 | -
CASSQGQGLEKLFF | TGTGCCAGCAGTCAGGGACAGGGCCTGGAAAAACTGTTTTTT | - | TRBJ1-4 | TRBV27 | TRBD1
CASSSRQGAEEKLFF | TGTGCCAGCAGCTCGCGACAGGGGGCCGAGGAAAAACTGTTTTTT | - | TRBJ1-4 | TRBV5-6 | TRBD1
CASSPDWATNEKLFF | TGTGCCAGTAGTCCGGACTGGGCAACTAATGAAAAACTGTTTTTT | - | TRBJ1-4 | TRBV19 | -
CASSPPKTIDEQYF | TGTGCCAGCTCACCACCGAAGACAATCGACGAGCAGTACTTC | - | TRBJ2-7 | TRBV18 | -
CASNPFYPAGEQYF | TGTGCCAGCAACCCTTTTTACCCAGCCGGGGAGCAGTACTTC | - | TRBJ2-7 | TRBV28 | -
CASSQTGDQPQHF | TGTGCCAGCAGCCAAACAGGGGATCAGCCCCAGCATTTT | - | TRBJ1-5 | TRBV9 | TRBD1
CASGSQGYEQYF | TGTGCCAGCGGCTCTCAGGGCTACGAGCAGTACTTC | once | TRBJ2-7 | TRBV28 | -
CASSYSDRAQPQHF | TGTGCCAGCAGTTACTCCGACAGGGCTCAGCCCCAGCATTTT | - | TRBJ1-5 | TRBV6-5 | TRBD1
CASSPRSYNEQFF | TGTGCCAGCAGTCCTCGGAGTTACAACGAGCAGTTCTTC | - | TRBJ2-1 | TRBV27 | -
CASSELNSNNEQFF | TGTGCCAGCAGTGAGCTAAATTCGAACAATGAGCAGTTCTTC | - | TRBJ2-1 | TRBV25-1 | -
CASSVGGNTGELFF | TGCGCCAGCAGCGTTGGCGGAAACACCGGGGAGCTGTTTTTT | - | TRBJ2-2 | TRBV5-1 | -
CASSSAPGQGATGELFF | TGTGCCAGCAGCTCCGCGCCGGGACAGGGGGCGACCGGGGAGCTGTTTTTT | once | TRBJ2-2 | TRBV7-9 | TRBD1
CASGQGMDTEAFF | TGTGCCAGCGGACAGGGTATGGACACTGAAGCTTTCTTT | few | TRBJ1-1 | TRBV18 | TRBD1